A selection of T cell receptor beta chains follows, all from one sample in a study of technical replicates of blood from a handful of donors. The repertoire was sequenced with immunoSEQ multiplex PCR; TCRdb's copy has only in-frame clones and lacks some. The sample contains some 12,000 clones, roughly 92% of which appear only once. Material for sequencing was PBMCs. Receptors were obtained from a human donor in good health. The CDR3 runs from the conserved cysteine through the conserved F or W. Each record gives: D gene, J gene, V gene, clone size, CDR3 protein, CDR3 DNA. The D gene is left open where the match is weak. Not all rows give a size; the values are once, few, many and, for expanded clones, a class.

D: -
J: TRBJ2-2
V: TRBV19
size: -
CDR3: CASSTTNTGELFF
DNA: TGTGCCAGTAGTACTACGAACACCGGGGAGCTGTTTTTT

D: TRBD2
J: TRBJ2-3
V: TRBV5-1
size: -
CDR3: CASSRLAGDGTDTQYF
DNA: TGCGCCAGCAGCCGACTAGCGGGAGACGGCACAGATACGCAGTATTTT

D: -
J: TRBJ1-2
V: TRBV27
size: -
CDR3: CASSFQGSYGYTF
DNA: TGTGCCAGCAGTTTTCAGGGGTCGTATGGCTACACCTTC

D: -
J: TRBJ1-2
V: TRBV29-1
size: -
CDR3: CSVEPVQERDGYTF
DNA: TGCAGCGTTGAACCCGTACAGGAAAGGGATGGCTACACCTTC

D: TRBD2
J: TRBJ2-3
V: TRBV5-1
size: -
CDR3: CASSLVAGAAGDTQYF
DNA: TGCGCCAGCAGCTTGGTGGCGGGAGCGGCGGGAGATACGCAGTATTTT

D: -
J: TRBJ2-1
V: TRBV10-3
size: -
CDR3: CAISDQGMNEQFF
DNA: TGTGCCATCAGTGATCAGGGGATGAATGAGCAGTTCTTC

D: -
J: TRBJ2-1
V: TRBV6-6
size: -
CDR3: CASSGVGGLRGNEQFF
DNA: TGTGCCAGCAGCGGAGTGGGGGGACTTCGCGGCAATGAGCAGTTCTTC

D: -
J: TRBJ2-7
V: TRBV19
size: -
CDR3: CASSPGSRGVLEQYF
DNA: TGTGCCAGTAGTCCGGGGTCCCGAGGAGTGCTGGAGCAGTACTTC

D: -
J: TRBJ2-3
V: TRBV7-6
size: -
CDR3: CASSFEPPGTQYF
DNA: TGTGCCAGCAGCTTCGAGCCCCCGGGAACGCAGTATTTT

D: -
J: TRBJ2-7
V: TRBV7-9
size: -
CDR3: CASSLLSGPYEQYF
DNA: TGTGCCAGCAGCTTACTTAGCGGACCCTACGAGCAGTACTTC

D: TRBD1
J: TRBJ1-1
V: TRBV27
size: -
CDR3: CASRKQGMNTEAFF
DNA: TGTGCCAGCAGGAAACAGGGGATGAACACTGAAGCTTTCTTT

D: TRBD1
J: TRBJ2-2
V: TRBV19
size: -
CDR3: CASIGQANTGELFF
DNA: TGTGCCAGTATAGGACAGGCGAACACCGGGGAGCTGTTTTTT

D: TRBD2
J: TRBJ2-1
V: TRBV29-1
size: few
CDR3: CSAGGDASGSRNEQFF
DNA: TGCAGCGCTGGGGGCGATGCTAGCGGGAGCCGTAATGAGCAGTTCTTC

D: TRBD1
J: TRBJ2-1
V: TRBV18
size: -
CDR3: CASSPLGQGAGNEQFF
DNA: TGTGCCAGCTCACCACTTGGACAGGGGGCTGGCAATGAGCAGTTCTTC

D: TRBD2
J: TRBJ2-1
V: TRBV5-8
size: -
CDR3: CASSTGLALPEQFF
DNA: TGTGCCAGCTCAACGGGACTAGCACTGCCCGAGCAGTTCTTC

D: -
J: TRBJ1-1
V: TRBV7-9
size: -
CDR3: CASSTGQRNTEAFF
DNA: TGTGCCAGCAGCACAGGACAGAGGAACACTGAAGCTTTCTTT

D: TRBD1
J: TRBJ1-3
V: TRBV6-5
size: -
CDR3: CASSSLTGGAGNTIYF
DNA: TGTGCCAGCAGTTCCTTGACAGGGGGCGCTGGAAACACCATATATTTT

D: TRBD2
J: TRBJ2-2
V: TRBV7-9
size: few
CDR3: CASSSLPTSGNTGELFF
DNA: TGTGCCAGCAGCTCCCTCCCGACTAGCGGAAACACCGGGGAGCTGTTTTTT

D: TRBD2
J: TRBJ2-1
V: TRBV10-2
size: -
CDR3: CASSDSGLAGSNEQFF
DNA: TGCGCCAGCAGTGACTCGGGACTAGCGGGATCCAATGAGCAGTTCTTC

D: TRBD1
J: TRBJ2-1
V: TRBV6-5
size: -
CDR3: CASSYQSGTGHNEQFF
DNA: TGTGCCAGCAGTTACCAATCCGGGACAGGTCACAATGAGCAGTTCTTC

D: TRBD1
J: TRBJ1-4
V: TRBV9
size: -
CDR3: CASSVGVRGDEKLFF
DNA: TGTGCCAGCAGCGTAGGGGTCAGGGGGGACGAAAAACTGTTTTTT

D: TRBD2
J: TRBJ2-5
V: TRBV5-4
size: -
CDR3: CASSSGLAGEETQYF
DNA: TGTGCCAGCAGCTCGGGACTAGCGGGAGAAGAGACCCAGTACTTC

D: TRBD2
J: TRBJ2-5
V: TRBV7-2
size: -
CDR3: CASEAVAASGSQETQYF
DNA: TGTGCCAGCGAGGCGGTGGCTGCTAGCGGGAGTCAAGAGACCCAGTACTTC